These 15 T cell receptor beta chains were sequenced from one sample in a study of shared clonotypes between healthy human individuals. TCRdb's copy holds only in-frame clones and misses some; the assay was immunoSEQ multiplex PCR. The sample carries 700,000 or so clones, 60% to 80% recorded once. The sequenced material came from memory CD4+ T cells sorted from blood. Subset denoted: CD45RA-negative fraction. The source is a woman aged 25 to 45 in good health.

The chain links TRBV2 to TRBJ2-3; 7 nucleotides agree with TRBD1. Losses at the gene ends were 6 bases for V and 3 bases for J; bases not matched to a gene: 9. The CDR3 contains 15 residues. Germline V gene lookup returns CDR1 SNHLY and CDR2 FYNNEI. The CDR3 DNA sequence: TGTGCCAGCAGGCCGGACAGGTTACGGACAGATACGCAGTATTTT. Its translation is CASRPDRLRTDTQYF.

The rearrangement uses TRBV4-1 and TRBJ1-4; D is uncertain. The length of the CDR3 is 15 residues. Per the germline V gene, CDR1 is MGHRA and CDR2 is YSYEKL. Deletions cut 1 base from V and 0 bases from J, with 6 bases between. CDR3 loop: CASSQGHATNEKLFF. The CDR3 nucleotides are TGCGCCAGCAGCCAAGGGCATGCAACTAATGAAAAACTGTTTTTT.

This sequence joins TRBV13 and TRBJ2-1; possibly TRBD2 for D (5 bases). Germline V gene sequence: CDR1 PRHDT, CDR2 FYEKMQ (reference sequence). The CDR3 loop spans 16 amino acids. Trimming pared 0 bases from V and 1 base from J, leaving 10 bases between. The CDR3 nucleotides read TGTGCCAGCAGCTTAGGTCGCGGGCCGTCCTACAATGAGCAGTTCTTC. Translation: CASSLGRGPSYNEQFF.

J is TRBJ2-1 and V is TRBV19; 7 bases are shared with TRBD2. Trimming cost V 10 bases and J 8 bases; bases outside gene matches: 8. CDR3 size: 12 residues. Germline CDR1 reads LNHDA; CDR2 reads SQIVND (reference sequence). CDR3 amino acids: CATQAGRDEQFF. The CDR3 DNA reads TGTGCCACGCAGGCAGGGAGGGATGAGCAGTTCTTC.

The J gene is TRBJ2-1, the V gene TRBV4-1; no clear D gene. The germline V gene encodes CDR1 MGHRA and CDR2 YSYEKL. V was shortened by 1 base and J by 2 bases, with 18 bases between the two germline ends. The CDR3 spans 18 residues. CDR3 residues: CASSQVSGSGFAYNEQFF. As DNA, the CDR3 is TGCGCCAGCAGCCAAGTCTCGGGCTCGGGTTTCGCCTACAATGAGCAGTTCTTC.

This chain joins TRBV2 and TRBJ1-5, with a weak D call TRBD1 (5 bases). The germline CDR1 and CDR2 sequences are SNHLY and FYNNEI. The CDR3 is made up of 15 amino acids. Trimming cost V 6 bases and J 0 bases, with 12 bases left between them. The CDR3 region has the DNA TGTGCCAGCAGCGGGACCGAGACTAGCAATCAGCCCCAGCATTTT. This sequence encodes CASSGTETSNQPQHF. Variable domain in full (rest from reference TRBV2 and TRBJ1-5): EPEVTQTPSHQVTQMGQEVILRCVPISNHLYFYWYRQILGQKVEFLVSFYNNEISEKSEIFDDQFSVERPDGSNFTLKIRSTKLEDSAMYFCASSGTETSNQPQHFGDGTRLSIL.

This chain links TRBV7-9 with TRBJ2-5; D gene unclear. The CDR3 contains 17 residues. Germline values: CDR1 SEHNR, CDR2 FQNEAQ (reference sequence). V was shortened by 4 bases and J by 2 bases, with 20 bases between the two germline ends. CDR3 nucleotide sequence: TGTGCCAGCAGCTCATTCCCCGGAAAGGGTAAACAAGAGACCCAGTACTTC. Translating gives CASSSFPGKGKQETQYF. Variable domain in full (rest from reference TRBV7-9 and TRBJ2-5): DTGVSQNPRHKITKRGQNVTFRCDPISEHNRLYWYRQTLGQGPEFLTYFQNEAQLEKSRLLSDRFSAERPKGSFSTLEIQRTEQGDSAMYLCASSSFPGKGKQETQYFGPGTRLLVL.

The table lists this clone with a few counts. It may be a read error: a sequence one base away is much more abundant. Other DNA variants within this sample encode the same CDR3. The chain carries TRBV5-1 and TRBJ1-3, with D possibly TRBD1 on 6 matching bases. V shed 0 bases and J shed 4 bases, with 8 bases lying between them. Germline V gene sequence: CDR1 SGHRS, CDR2 YFSETQ. This CDR3 contains 14 residues. In DNA form, the CDR3 reads TGCGCCAGCAGCTTGGGGACAGAGGGAAACACCATATATTTT. Its protein product is CASSLGTEGNTIYF.

This chain links TRBV18 with TRBJ2-1, with D tentatively TRBD2 (6 bases). CDR3 length equals 14 residues. Germline CDR1 is KGHSH and CDR2 is LQKENI. Trimming removed 0 bases at V and 7 bases at J, with 10 bases between. In DNA, the CDR3 is TGTGCCAGCTCACCACCAGGGCTAGCGAATGAGCAGTTCTTC. Encoded protein: CASSPPGLANEQFF. Together with reference TRBV18 and TRBJ2-1, the CDR3 gives the full variable domain: NAGVMQNPRHLVRRRGQEARLRCSPMKGHSHVYWYRQLPEEGLKFMVYLQKENIIDESGMPKERFSAEFPKEGPSILRIQQVVRGDSAAYFCASSPPGLANEQFFGPGTRLTVL.

The CDR3 loop reads CASSELASSYEQYF. CDR3 nucleotides: TGTGCCAGCAGTGAACTGGCAAGCTCCTACGAGCAGTACTTC. This chain uses TRBV2 with TRBJ2-7; D not resolved. The CDR3 consists of 14 residues. With 2 bases removed from V and 0 bases from J, the gap between germline ends came to 8 bases. CDR1 SNHLY and CDR2 FYNNEI come from the germline V gene.

This chain links TRBV7-9 with TRBJ2-6; the D gene is possibly TRBD1 (6 bases). This CDR3 has 16 amino acids. Germline assignment: CDR1 SEHNR and CDR2 FQNEAQ (reference sequence). V was clipped by 4 bases and J by 3 bases, with 13 bases between them. The CDR3 sequence is CASSWSGTRGANVLTF. The CDR3, as DNA: TGTGCCAGCAGCTGGTCCGGGACACGTGGGGCCAACGTCCTGACTTTC.

The rearrangement links TRBV5-4 to TRBJ2-1; D remains unclear. Trimming took off 2 bases at V and 9 bases at J, with 9 bases between the two ends. The CDR3 is 12 residues long. CDR1 SGHNT and CDR2 YYREEE come from the germline V gene (reference sequence). The CDR3 DNA is TGTGCCAGCAGCTTCGGCCAAATTGAGCAGTTCTTC. Protein sequence: CASSFGQIEQFF.

This clone was counted many times. Other nucleotide sequences from this sample produce the same CDR3. The chain is built from TRBV28 and TRBJ2-5; weak D call: TRBD2 (6 bases). V was trimmed by 6 bases and J by 1 base, leaving 9 bases between them. This CDR3 has 13 residues. CDR1 and CDR2 from the germline V gene are MDHEN and SYDVKM. The CDR3 is CASRWGVQETQYF. Written as DNA, the CDR3 is TGTGCCAGCAGGTGGGGGGTCCAAGAGACCCAGTACTTC.

V gene TRBV6-5 combines with J gene TRBJ2-3, with D unresolved. The CDR3 extends over 14 amino acids. Per germline, CDR1 MNHEY and CDR2 SVGAGI. The V and J ends lost 2 bases and 4 bases respectively, with 10 bases between them. In nucleotides, the CDR3 is TGTGCCAGCAGTTACACCACCCCCCCAGATACGCAGTATTTT. It yields the protein CASSYTTPPDTQYF.

This clone was seen only a few times. V usage is TRBV5-4 and J usage is TRBJ2-4; D unclear. The V gene lost 0 bases and the J gene lost 1 base, with 2 bases spanning the gap. The CDR3 has 13 residues. Germline loops: CDR1 SGHNT, CDR2 YYREEE (reference sequence). For the CDR3, the DNA is TGTGCCAGCAGCTTGGAGGCCAAAAACATTCAGTACTTC. It specifies CASSLEAKNIQYF.